One sample yielded the 30 T cell receptor beta chains listed below, sequenced in a study of regulatory T cells in long-lasting Graves disease. iRepertoire HTBI primers and Arm-PCR of CDR3 regions built TCR beta libraries. Via MiXCR, TCRdb re-called the multiplex PCR reads, giving one row per CDR3 protein. This table has 300,000 to 500,000 distinct CDR3 sequences, around 21% appearing once. Noted time point: persistent/refractory GD, antithyroid drugs over 5 years with positive TRAb. Isolated PBMC RNA provided the starting material for the TCR library. The starting material was peripheral blood mononuclear cells (PBMCs), obtained when the disease was refractory, from a patient treated with antithyroid drugs. The receptor source for this set is a female donor with Graves disease.

The rearrangement joins TRBV7-2 to TRBJ2-7; 8 bases line up with TRBD2. Germline CDR1 and CDR2: SGHTA and FQGNSA. The V and J ends lost 4 bases and 2 bases, in that order; junction bases with no gene match: 4. This CDR3 is built from 14 residues. The CDR3 spells CASSSREGPYEQYF. CDR3 nucleotide sequence: TGTGCCAGCAGCTCCCGGGAGGGCCCCTACGAGCAGTACTTC.

There are a few counts of this clonotype. The chain has TRBV13 and TRBJ2-1; D might be TRBD1 or TRBD2, each matching 6 bases. The CDR3 is 17 residues long. CDR1 PRHDT and CDR2 FYEKMQ come from the germline V gene (reference sequence). The V end lost 2 bases, the J end lost 4 bases, and 18 bases lay between the germline ends. The CDR3 here is CASSLPLGVGGYNEQFF. The CDR3 coding sequence is TGTGCCAGCAGCTTACCCCTTGGCGTAGGGGGGTACAATGAGCAGTTCTTC. The full variable domain, completed using reference TRBV13 and TRBJ2-1, is AAGVIQSPRHLIKEKRETATLKCYPIPRHDTVYWYQQGPGQDPQFLISFYEKMQSDKGSIPDRFSAQQFSDYHSELNMSSLELGDSALYFCASSLPLGVGGYNEQFFGPGTRLTVL.

This clonotype was recorded at least ten times. The chain carries TRBV12-3 or TRBV12-4 and TRBJ1-5, with 11 bases lining up with TRBD1. The CDR3 loop spans 18 amino acids. Trimming at V came to 6 bases and at J to 0 bases, leaving 10 bases not matched to a gene. The CDR3 DNA follows: TGTGCCAGCAGCACCGGGACAGGGGGGCTCTATAGCAATCAGCCCCAGCATTTT. Residues: CASSTGTGGLYSNQPQHF.

This chain uses TRBV10-2 with TRBJ2-2; the D call may be TRBD1 or TRBD2 (5 bases each). Deletions cut 6 bases from V and 8 bases from J, with 16 bases between. Germline V gene lookup returns CDR1 WSHSY and CDR2 SAAADI. This CDR3 spans 14 amino acids. The CDR3 bases are TGCGCCAGCAGCCGCCGGGGCTTGGGAGGGGAGCTGTTTTTT. It translates to CASSRRGLGGELFF.

This clonotype was seen repeatedly, ten times or more. The genes are TRBV7-2 and TRBJ2-7, with 8 bases identical to TRBD2. There are 13 residues in the CDR3. Trimming took 3 bases from V and 7 from J; bases not matched to a gene: 5. Germline-derived CDR1 and CDR2 are SGHTA and FQGNSA. The CDR3 nucleotides are TGTGCCAGCAGCTTCCGGGGGGGGCGGGAGCAGTACTTC. It is translated as CASSFRGGREQYF.

About this clonotype itself: Lacking the conserved final phenylalanine or tryptophan, this CDR3 likely reflects a read error. This chain joins TRBV20-1 and TRBJ1-2; 11 bases match TRBD1. With 6 bases clipped from V and 4 bases from J, the junction kept 10 bases outside the gene matches. CDR1 and CDR2 (germline): DFQATT, SNEGSKA (reference sequence). The CDR3 covers 15 residues. The CDR3 region has the DNA TGCAGTGCCCACGAGCCGGACAGGGGGCCCTATGGCTACACCCTC. Translating gives CSAHEPDRGPYGYTL.

This clonotype was seen many times. The chain recombines TRBV7-9 with TRBJ1-1; D perhaps matches TRBD1 (5 bases). V lost 5 bases, J lost 3 bases, and 10 bases lay in between. Germline assignment: CDR1 SEHNR and CDR2 FQNEAQ (reference sequence). The CDR3 is 13 residues long. This chain's CDR3 is CASSRGVDTEAFF. The DNA for the CDR3 is TGTGCCAGCAGCCGGGGGGTTGACACTGAAGCTTTCTTT. Full variable domain (outside the CDR3, taken from reference TRBV7-9 and TRBJ1-1): DTGVSQNPRHKITKRGQNVTFRCDPISEHNRLYWYRQTLGQGPEFLTYFQNEAQLEKSRLLSDRFSAERPKGSFSTLEIQRTEQGDSAMYLCASSRGVDTEAFFGQGTRLTVV.

The rearrangement joins TRBV28 to TRBJ2-1, with a possible D match to TRBD2 (6 bases). V dropped 2 bases and J dropped 10 bases, with 9 bases sitting between them. From germline, CDR1 is MDHEN and CDR2 SYDVKM. The CDR3 totals 12 residues. The CDR3 sequence is CASSLALAEQFF. The CDR3 nucleotides are TGTGCCAGCAGTTTAGCCCTAGCGGAGCAGTTCTTC. Full variable domain (rest looked up from reference TRBV28 and TRBJ2-1): DVKVTQSSRYLVKRTGEKVFLECVQDMDHENMFWYRQDPGLGLRLIYFSYDVKMKEKGDIPEGYSVSREKKERFSLILESASTNQTSMYLCASSLALAEQFFGPGTRLTVL.

Only a few counts were recorded for this clonotype. V usage is TRBV20-1 and J usage is TRBJ1-2, with D perhaps matching TRBD1 (5 bases). Per the germline V gene, CDR1 is DFQATT and CDR2 is SNEGSKA (reference sequence). Trimming cost V 2 bases and J 8 bases, with 15 bases left between them. The length of the CDR3 is 13 residues. The CDR3 DNA is TGCAGTGCTAGACCAGGGCCTGGGGCAGGCTACACCTTC. Its translation is CSARPGPGAGYTF.

J is TRBJ2-5 and V is TRBV20-1; TRBD2 matches 10 bases. Per germline, CDR1 DFQATT and CDR2 SNEGSKA (reference sequence). The CDR3 is made up of 13 amino acids. The trim removed 3 bases at V and 3 bases at J, leaving 1 base unmatched. CDR3 DNA sequence: TGCAGTGCTAGTACTAGCGGGGAAGAGACCCAGTACTTC. Protein: CSASTSGEETQYF.

In its sample, this clonotype was seen a few times. V usage is TRBV5-5 and J usage is TRBJ1-4, with 7 nucleotides matching TRBD1. The CDR3 is 15 amino acids. The V and J ends lost 3 bases and 8 bases, in that order; junction bases with no gene match: 10. Germline-derived CDR1 and CDR2 are SGHKS and YYEKEE (reference sequence). CDR3 nucleotide sequence: TGTGCCAGCAGCTCCGAGGGAGGGGGCAGGGAAAAACTGTTTTTT. Protein product: CASSSEGGGREKLFF.

This clonotype was counted only a few times. The V and J genes are TRBV27 and TRBJ2-2; 8 nucleotides line up with TRBD2. The CDR3 consists of 16 residues. Germline V gives CDR1 MNHEY, CDR2 SMNVEV (reference sequence). V trimming: 4 bases; J trimming: 2 bases; junction bases outside the gene matches: 6. DNA for the CDR3: TGTGCCAGCAGTTCACTAGCGGAGTATAACACCGGGGAGCTGTTTTTT. Residues: CASSSLAEYNTGELFF.

The chain is built from TRBV27 and TRBJ1-3; D is ambiguous. Trimming removed 0 bases at V and 0 bases at J, with 12 bases between. Looked up from germline, CDR1 is MNHEY and CDR2 is SMNVEV (reference sequence). The CDR3 loop spans 17 amino acids. The CDR3 is CASSLSGQDHSGNTIYF. The CDR3 region has the DNA TGTGCCAGCAGTTTATCAGGCCAGGACCACTCTGGAAACACCATATATTTT.

The chain employs TRBV18 and TRBJ2-7; D is ambiguous. The V gene's germline CDR1 is KGHSH and CDR2 LQKENI. This CDR3 region has 16 residues. Trimming took 1 base from V and 0 from J, leaving 13 bases between them. CDR3 bases: TGTGCCAGCTCACCACGCGTGGGATTGAGCTCCTACGAGCAGTACTTC. It codes for CASSPRVGLSSYEQYF.

This clonotype was counted between two and nine times. This chain links TRBV7-9 with TRBJ1-4; D is ambiguous. Germline V CDR1 and CDR2: SEHNR, FQNEAQ (reference sequence). CDR3 length: 15 residues. The V end was cut by 4 bases, the J end by 0 bases, with 9 bases between. Here the CDR3 reads CASSSYRTTNEKLFF. The CDR3 region has the DNA TGTGCCAGCAGCTCCTACAGAACAACTAATGAAAAACTGTTTTTT.

This clonotype was seen a few times. This chain connects TRBV3-1 to TRBJ2-2; unclear D gene. From germline, CDR1 is LGHDT and CDR2 YNNKEL (reference sequence). CDR3 length equals 15 residues. Trimming removed 4 bases at V and 0 bases at J, with 9 bases between. CDR3 DNA sequence: TGTGCCAGCAGCCTTGGCCCTACGAACACCGGGGAGCTGTTTTTT. Translating it yields CASSLGPTNTGELFF.

Comment on this clonotype: A much larger clone lies a single base off, so this may be a read error. The rearrangement joins TRBV28 to TRBJ2-7; 8 bases fit TRBD1. This CDR3 is built from 14 residues. Germline CDR1 MDHEN, CDR2 SYDVKM. Trimming at V came to 7 bases and at J to 8 bases, leaving 13 bases not matched to a gene. This CDR3 reads CASISNRDRNQQYF. CDR3 DNA sequence: TGTGCCAGCATATCCAACAGGGACAGGAACCAGCAGTACTTC.

Concerning this clonotype itself: This may stem from a read error, because a much larger clone lies one nucleotide away. The rearrangement links TRBV2 to TRBJ1-3; D is undetermined. The CDR3 is 10 residues long. Germline V lookup: CDR1 SNHLY, CDR2 FYNNEI. The CDR3 loop is CASSGNTLYF. CDR3 sequence (DNA): TGTGCCAGCAGTGGAAACACCTTATATTTT.

This clonotype was counted many times. The CDR3 protein is CASSQSASYEQYF. CDR3 in DNA: TGTGCCAGCAGTCAGTCGGCCTCCTACGAGCAGTACTTC. This chain connects TRBV12-3 or TRBV12-4 to TRBJ2-7; the D is unclear. The ends were cut back, 5 bases at V and 0 bases at J, with 8 bases in the middle. The CDR3 consists of 13 residues.

The gene calls are TRBV11-2 and TRBJ2-3; D unclear. Deletions cut 2 bases from V and 2 bases from J, with 17 bases between. Germline CDR1 SGHAT, CDR2 FQNNGV. The CDR3 is made up of 17 amino acids. CDR3 sequence: CASSLFLSMLFTDTQYF. Here the CDR3 DNA reads TGTGCCAGCAGCTTATTCCTCAGTATGCTATTCACAGATACGCAGTATTTT.

The rearrangement joins TRBV30 to TRBJ2-1; D uncertain. V dropped 3 bases and J dropped 10 bases, with 10 bases sitting between them. The length of the CDR3 is 11 residues. Germline-derived CDR1 and CDR2 are GTSNPN and SVGIG (reference sequence). The CDR3 loop reads CAWSSPREQFF. Here the CDR3 DNA reads TGTGCCTGGAGCTCTCCTCGCGAGCAGTTCTTC.

The rearrangement uses TRBV29-1 and TRBJ2-3; TRBD2 matches at 13 bases. Germline V gene data show CDR1 as SQVTM and CDR2 as ANQGSEA. The CDR3 extends over 16 amino acids. The V segment lost 0 bases and the J segment 4 bases; nucleotides outside the gene matches: 4. Here the CDR3 DNA reads TGCAGCGTTGAAGAGGGACTAGCGGGACCAGCAGATACGCAGTATTTT. It encodes CSVEEGLAGPADTQYF.

This clonotype was recorded a few times. The chain uses TRBV7-2 and TRBJ1-1, with D tentatively TRBD1 (5 bases). The CDR3 is made up of 12 amino acids. Between the trimmed V and J ends, which lost 5 bases and 3 bases, there was a span of 7 bases. Germline CDR1 is SGHTA and CDR2 is FQGNSA. CDR3: CASSDRYTEAFF. The DNA of the CDR3 is TGTGCCAGCAGCGACAGATACACTGAAGCTTTCTTT.

The J gene is TRBJ1-5, the V gene TRBV19; perhaps TRBD1 as D (5 bases). CDR1 LNHDA and CDR2 SQIVND come from the germline V gene (reference sequence). The CDR3 is made up of 14 amino acids. The V end was cut by 5 bases, the J end by 1 base, with 9 bases between. This CDR3 is CASSWGNSNQPQHF. In nucleotides, the CDR3 is TGTGCCAGTAGTTGGGGGAACAGCAATCAGCCCCAGCATTTT.

This clonotype occurred a few times. The CDR3 coding sequence is TGTGCCAGCAGCTTCGCAGGGATTGGAAACACCATATATTTT. Translation gives CASSFAGIGNTIYF. The chain has TRBV5-6 and TRBJ1-3; tentative D call: TRBD1 (5 bases). The CDR3 has 14 amino acids. Per the germline V gene, CDR1 is SGHDT and CDR2 is YYEEEE. Trimming stripped 2 bases from V and 3 bases from J, with 9 bases between.

This clonotype was detected many times. V and J are TRBV28 and TRBJ1-5; TRBD1 matches at 7 bases. The CDR3 runs to 17 residues. Germline CDR1 MDHEN, CDR2 SYDVKM. V lost 4 bases to trimming and J lost 6 bases; unmatched junction nucleotides: 15. This CDR3 reads CASSSPAGGGVGQPQHF. CDR3 bases: TGTGCCAGCAGTTCCCCTGCAGGAGGGGGCGTAGGTCAGCCCCAGCATTTT.

This clonotype was observed a few times. The chain links TRBV18 to TRBJ2-5, with D perhaps matching TRBD2 (5 bases). V was clipped by 4 bases and J by 0 bases, with 18 bases between them. From germline, CDR1 is KGHSH and CDR2 LQKENI. The CDR3 has 17 amino acids. CDR3: CASSLEAGIRDQETQYF. CDR3 sequence (DNA): TGTGCCAGCTCACTTGAGGCCGGGATCAGAGACCAAGAGACCCAGTACTTC.

Ten or more counts support this clonotype. The chain carries TRBV13 and TRBJ2-2; D possibly uses TRBD1 or TRBD2 (5 bases each). The CDR3 is 14 residues long. Trimming stripped 6 bases from V and 4 bases from J, with 12 bases between. Germline V gene data show CDR1 as PRHDT and CDR2 as FYEKMQ (reference sequence). The CDR3 coding sequence is TGTGCCAGCAGTAGTCTGAGGGGCACCGGGGAGCTGTTTTTT. It yields the protein CASSSLRGTGELFF.

The CDR3 sequence: CASSYIRGTNSPLHF. The CDR3 bases are TGTGCCAGCAGCTATATCAGGGGGACGAATTCACCCCTCCACTTT. The V and J genes are TRBV6-2 or TRBV6-3 and TRBJ1-6, with 7 positions matching TRBD1. Unmatched junction bases numbered 9, after V lost 6 bases and J lost 7 bases. This CDR3 region has 15 residues. Germline loops: CDR1 MNHEY, CDR2 SVGEGT.

In regard to this clonotype: Possible read error: a much larger clone is one base away. This sequence joins TRBV7-8 and TRBJ2-5, with 7 bases matching TRBD2. CDR3 length equals 14 residues. CDR1 is SGHVS, CDR2 FQNEAQ, per germline. CDR3 DNA: TGTGCCAGCAGCCAAATGGCGGGAGCCGAGACCCAGCACTTC. Its translation: CASSQMAGAETQHF.